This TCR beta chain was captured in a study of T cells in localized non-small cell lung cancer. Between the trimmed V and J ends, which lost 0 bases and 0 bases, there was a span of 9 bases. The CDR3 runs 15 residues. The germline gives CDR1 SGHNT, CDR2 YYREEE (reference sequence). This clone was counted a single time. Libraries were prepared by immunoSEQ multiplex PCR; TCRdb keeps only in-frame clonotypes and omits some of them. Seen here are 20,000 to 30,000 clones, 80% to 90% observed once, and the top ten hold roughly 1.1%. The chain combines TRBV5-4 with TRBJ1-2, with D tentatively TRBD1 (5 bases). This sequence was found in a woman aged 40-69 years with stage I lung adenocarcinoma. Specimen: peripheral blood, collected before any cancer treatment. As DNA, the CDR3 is TGTGCCAGCAGCTTGGTGGGGGGTTCTAACTATGGCTACACCTTC. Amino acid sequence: CASSLVGGSNYGYTF.